This T cell receptor (beta chain) is from a study of post-analysis software for immune sequencing data. Study-wide context: The patients showed relapsing-remitting, secondary progressive and progressive-relapsing multiple sclerosis courses. Whole-study results and caveats: Multiple sclerosis patients had significantly lower normalized Chao1 diversity than controls. Among about 5 TRBV segments more frequent in patients than controls were TRBV5-6, TRBV5-1 and TRBV20-1.

For this clonotype: Its antigen is undetermined.

The V end was cut by 3 bases, the J end by 4 bases, with 3 bases between. CDR1 is DFQATT and CDR2 is SNEGSKA in the germline V gene (reference sequence). The CDR3 totals 11 residues. The TCR beta cDNA libraries contained unique molecular identifiers. When about 0.9 to 10 million T cells were used, they gave roughly 500,000 cDNA molecules. TCRdb itself ran the PCR reads through MiXCR, one entry per CDR3 protein. The sample holds 550,000 to 700,000 distinct CDR3 sequences, roughly 45% seen once. The chain combines TRBV20-1 with TRBJ2-2; the D is unclear. Sequenced sample: blood. This TCR derives from a girl between 5 and 17 years old with multiple sclerosis. CDR3 nucleotide sequence: TGCAGTGCTAGGGTCACCGGGGAGCTGTTTTTT. This codes for CSARVTGELFF.